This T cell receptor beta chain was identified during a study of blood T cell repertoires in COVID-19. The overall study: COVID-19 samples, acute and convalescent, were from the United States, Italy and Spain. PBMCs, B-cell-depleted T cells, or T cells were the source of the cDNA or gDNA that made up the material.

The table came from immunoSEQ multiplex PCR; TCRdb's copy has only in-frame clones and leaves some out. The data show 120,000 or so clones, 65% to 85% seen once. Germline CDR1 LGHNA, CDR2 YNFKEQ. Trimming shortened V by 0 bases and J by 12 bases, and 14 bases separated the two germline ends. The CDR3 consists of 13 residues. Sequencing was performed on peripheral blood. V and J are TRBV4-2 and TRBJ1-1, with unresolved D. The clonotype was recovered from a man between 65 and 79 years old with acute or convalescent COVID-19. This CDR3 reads CASSQEDAGRTFF. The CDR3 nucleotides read TGTGCCAGCAGCCAAGAAGACGCGGGCAGAACTTTCTTT.